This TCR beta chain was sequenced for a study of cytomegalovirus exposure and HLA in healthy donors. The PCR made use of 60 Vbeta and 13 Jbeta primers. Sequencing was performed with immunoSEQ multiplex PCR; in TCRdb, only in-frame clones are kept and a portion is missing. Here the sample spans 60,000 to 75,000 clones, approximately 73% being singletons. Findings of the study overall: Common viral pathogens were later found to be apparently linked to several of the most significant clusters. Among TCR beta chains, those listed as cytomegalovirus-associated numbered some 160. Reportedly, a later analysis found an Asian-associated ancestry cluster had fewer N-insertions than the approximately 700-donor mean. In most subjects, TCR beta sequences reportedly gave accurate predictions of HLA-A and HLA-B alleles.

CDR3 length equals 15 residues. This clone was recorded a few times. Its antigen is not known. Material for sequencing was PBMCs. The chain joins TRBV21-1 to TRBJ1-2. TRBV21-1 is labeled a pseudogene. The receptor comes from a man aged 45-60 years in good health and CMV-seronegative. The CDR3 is CASSKDKARGTGYTF. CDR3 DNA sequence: TGTGCCAGCAGCAAAGACAAGGCCCGGGGAACTGGCTACACCTTC.